This T cell receptor (beta chain) came from a study of T cells in Graves' hyperthyroidism and ophthalmopathy. TCR beta CDR3 sequences were amplified from RNA transcripts. RT-PCR in the first round (using the HTBI primer set) targeted the TCR CDR3. TCRdb re-derived calls from the multiplex PCR reads in MiXCR, one entry per CDR3 protein. The sample carries roughly 800,000 distinct CDR3 sequences, over 35% recorded once. General study points: Model output signaled ophthalmopathy a median roughly six months ahead of onset.

Germline-derived CDR1 and CDR2 are DFQATT and SNEGSKA (reference sequence). There are 12 residues in the CDR3. Comments on this clonotype: Its target is unknown. The junction and the germline gene differ at one end; a read error may be behind it.

The sequencing input was blood. The J gene is TRBJ2-7, the V gene TRBV20-1; D may be TRBD2 (6 bases). This receptor was taken from a man younger than 30 with Graves' hyperthyroidism. In nucleotides, the CDR3 is TGCAGTGGTAGAATGTGGGGGGACGAGCAGTACTTC. Amino acid sequence: CSGRMWGDEQYF.